The 5 T cell receptor beta chains presented below share a single source sample, sequenced in a study of blood T cell repertoires in COVID-19. Repertoires were generated with immunoSEQ multiplex PCR, while TCRdb's copy carries only in-frame clones and drops some. The sample has 30,000 to 40,000 clones, about 88% seen once. The sequenced sample consisted of peripheral blood. The receptors shown here come from a human donor in a cohort sampled during active COVID-19.

The rearrangement links TRBV19 to TRBJ1-4; D unresolved. CDR1 and CDR2 (germline): LNHDA, SQIVND (reference sequence). CDR3 length: 12 residues. Between the trimmed V and J ends, which lost 7 bases and 10 bases, there was a span of 13 bases. In nucleotides, the CDR3 is TGTGCCAGTACCGTCGGAGGGCTAAAACTGTTTTTT. Translated: CASTVGGLKLFF.

V and J are TRBV27 and TRBJ2-7, with TRBD1 matching over 7 bases. The trim removed 4 bases at V and 3 bases at J, leaving 6 bases unmatched. The CDR3 extends over 14 amino acids. Germline assignment: CDR1 MNHEY and CDR2 SMNVEV (reference sequence). The CDR3 here is CASSWDSKNYEQYF. In DNA, the CDR3 is TGTGCCAGCAGTTGGGACAGTAAAAACTACGAGCAGTACTTC.

V and J are TRBV2 and TRBJ1-5; D not certain. The CDR3 has 14 residues. Germline values: CDR1 SNHLY, CDR2 FYNNEI. V was trimmed by 3 bases and J by 0 bases, leaving 6 bases between them. The CDR3, as DNA: TGTGCCAGCAGTGACTTTAATAGCAATCAGCCCCAGCATTTT. Its protein is CASSDFNSNQPQHF.

The chain links TRBV5-4 to TRBJ2-1; possible D gene TRBD2, 6 bases. In germline, CDR1 is SGHNT, CDR2 YYREEE (reference sequence). V gave up 4 bases and J gave up 10 bases, with 24 bases separating them. This CDR3 is 16 amino acids long. DNA for the CDR3: TGTGCCAGCAGCCCCGGCCGAGGGGACTCCCTCGTCGAGCAGTTCTTC. Protein sequence: CASSPGRGDSLVEQFF.

The chain combines TRBV4-1 with TRBJ1-2, with D possibly TRBD1 on 6 matching bases. Germline V CDR1 and CDR2: MGHRA, YSYEKL. The CDR3 contains 13 residues. V lost 3 bases and J 11 bases, leaving 16 bases between the germline ends. CDR3 bases: TGCGCCAGCAGCCAGGCCACAGGGAGGGGGTACACCTTC. Translation gives CASSQATGRGYTF.